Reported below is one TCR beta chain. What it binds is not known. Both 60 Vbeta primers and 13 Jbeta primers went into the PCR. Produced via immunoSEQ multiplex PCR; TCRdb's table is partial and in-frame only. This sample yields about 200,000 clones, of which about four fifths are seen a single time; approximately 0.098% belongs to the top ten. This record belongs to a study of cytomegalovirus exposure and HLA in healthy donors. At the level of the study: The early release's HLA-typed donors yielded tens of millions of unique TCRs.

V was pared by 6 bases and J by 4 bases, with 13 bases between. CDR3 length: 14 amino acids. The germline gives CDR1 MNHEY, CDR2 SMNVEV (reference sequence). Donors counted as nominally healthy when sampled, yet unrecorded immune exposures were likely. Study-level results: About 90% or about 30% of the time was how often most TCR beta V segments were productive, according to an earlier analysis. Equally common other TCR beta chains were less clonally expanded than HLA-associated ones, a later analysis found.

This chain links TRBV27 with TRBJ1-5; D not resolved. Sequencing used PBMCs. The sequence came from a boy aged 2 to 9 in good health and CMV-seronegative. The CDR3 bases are TGTGCCAGCAGCCCCGGTAGGGAGAATCAGCCCCAGCATTTT. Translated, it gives CASSPGRENQPQHF.